The text below deals with one TCR beta chain. The target antigen is unknown. The data were taken from a study of T cell responses to AZD1222 COVID-19 vaccine. Study-level findings and limits: There were vaccine-associated CD4 TCRs across spike, dominant at 160-218 and 743-854. Two AZD1222 doses significantly raised spike-specific TCR breadth and depth over controls. Females made up more of the donors, who were largely white British, and clonal diversity may have come out too low.

Only in-frame clones appear in the TCRdb table, and some are missing; sequencing was by immunoSEQ multiplex PCR. Here the sample spans about 90,000 clones, 70% to 90% being singletons. Trimming cost V 4 bases and J 8 bases, with 20 bases left between them. CDR1 KGHSY and CDR2 FQNENV come from the germline V gene. This CDR3 region has 15 residues. Here the sequenced sample was peripheral blood, taken 28 days after the second AZD1222 dose. J is TRBJ1-2 and V is TRBV16, with D perhaps matching TRBD1 (6 bases). The receptor's source is an adult who received the AZD1222 COVID-19 vaccine. The CDR3 is CASSPSRQGLQGYTF. The CDR3 DNA sequence: TGTGCCAGCAGCCCGTCTCGCCAGGGGCTTCAGGGCTACACCTTC.